One and the same sample provided the 26 T cell receptor beta chains below, sequenced in a study of prognosis after radiotherapy for stage I lung cancer. Two rounds of multiplex PCR amplified TCR beta CDR3 from genomic DNA. Amplification in first-round PCR relied on primers specific to each TRBV and TRBJ gene. Via MiXCR, TCRdb re-called the multiplex PCR reads, giving one row per CDR3 protein. The sample records roughly 11,000 distinct CDR3 sequences, under 45% being singletons. Sequencing was performed on PBMCs, taken before or after stereotactic body radiation therapy (not recorded which). The receptors derive from a donor over 45 with non-small cell lung cancer.

This clonotype was observed at least ten times. V is TRBV9 and J is TRBJ2-3; maybe TRBD2 (5 bases). The CDR3 sequence is 14 residues long. Trimming removed 0 bases at V and 2 bases at J, with 7 bases between. Germline CDR1 is SGDLS and CDR2 is YYNGEE. The CDR3 DNA is TGTGCCAGCAGCGTAGCCGGGGACACAGATACGCAGTATTTT. Its translation is CASSVAGDTDTQYF.

This clonotype appeared many times. The chain combines TRBV20-1 with TRBJ1-5; TRBD1 agrees at 9 bases. The CDR3 is 15 amino acids. CDR1 is DFQATT, CDR2 SNEGSKA, per germline (reference sequence). V dropped 5 bases and J dropped 7; count of bases not matched to a gene: 12. As DNA, the CDR3 is TGCAGTGCTTCTAAGGACAGGGGTTGGGGGCAGCCCCAGCATTTT. It codes for CSASKDRGWGQPQHF.

This rearrangement joins TRBV2 to TRBJ2-1; 8 nucleotides align to TRBD1. The CDR3 contains 15 residues. The V gene end was trimmed by 6 bases and the J gene end by 9 bases; junction bases not matched to a gene: 13. Germline loops: CDR1 SNHLY, CDR2 FYNNEI. The CDR3 spells CASSEPGQATTEQFF. The CDR3 bases are TGTGCCAGCAGCGAACCGGGACAGGCGACGACTGAGCAGTTCTTC.

This clonotype was detected ten times or more. The gene calls are TRBV19 and TRBJ1-4; D possibly corresponds to TRBD1 (6 bases). Germline-derived CDR1 and CDR2 are LNHDA and SQIVND (reference sequence). The CDR3 loop spans 17 amino acids. Trimming stripped 5 bases from V and 5 bases from J, with 21 bases between. CDR3 sequence: CASSPRAGGTRNEKLFF. The CDR3, as DNA: TGTGCCAGTAGTCCTAGGGCCGGGGGGACACGAAATGAAAAACTGTTTTTT.

As for this clonotype: One base separates it from a far larger clone, so it is likely a read error. The chain carries TRBV6-8 and TRBJ2-3; no firm D call. The CDR3 extends over 11 amino acids. Germline V gene sequence: CDR1 MNHGY, CDR2 SAAAGT. The CDR3 reads CASSNTHTQYF. The CDR3 DNA reads TGTGCCAGCAGCAACACACATACGCAGTATTTT.

Many counts were recorded for this clonotype. This chain links TRBV18 with TRBJ2-5; 7 bases are a match to TRBD1. Germline assignment: CDR1 KGHSH and CDR2 LQKENI. Trimming cost V 9 bases and J 2 bases; bases outside gene matches: 6. The CDR3 length is 13 residues. For the CDR3, the DNA is TGTGCCAGTGCACAGGGGACACAAGAGACCCAGTACTTC. Its protein product is CASAQGTQETQYF.

This clonotype occurred many times. The rearrangement joins TRBV2 to TRBJ2-3; TRBD2 matches at 12 bases. The V gene's germline CDR1 is SNHLY and CDR2 FYNNEI. The V segment lost 5 bases and the J segment 3 bases; nucleotides outside the gene matches: 6. The length of the CDR3 is 16 residues. The CDR3 DNA sequence: TGTGCCAGCAGTCCTGGACTAGCGGGGTATACAGATACGCAGTATTTT. This codes for CASSPGLAGYTDTQYF.

This clonotype is termed medium-sized. The chain joins TRBV11-3 to TRBJ2-3; TRBD2 matches 7 bases. Per germline, CDR1 SGHNT and CDR2 YENEEA. V lost 6 bases and J lost 5; bases outside the gene matches: 11. The CDR3 covers 15 residues. The DNA for the CDR3 is TGTGCCAGCAGTTATAGCGGGTCCGAGGGAGATACGCAGTATTTT. It yields the protein CASSYSGSEGDTQYF.

This clonotype came up many times. V usage is TRBV19 and J usage is TRBJ2-7, with 7 positions matching TRBD1. V lost 6 bases and J lost 2; bases outside the gene matches: 4. Per the germline V gene, CDR1 is LNHDA and CDR2 is SQIVND (reference sequence). The CDR3 has 13 residues. CDR3 DNA sequence: TGTGCCAGTAGCGATCAGGGGGCCTACGAGCAGTACTTC. It is translated as CASSDQGAYEQYF.

This clonotype was recorded at least ten times. The chain joins TRBV28 to TRBJ2-2, with D possibly matching TRBD2 (5 bases). CDR3 length: 14 amino acids. The V gene's germline CDR1 is MDHEN and CDR2 SYDVKM. Trimming removed 6 bases at V and 5 bases at J, with 13 bases between. The CDR3 region has the DNA TGTGCCAGCAGCCCCTGGCGAGGGACCGGGGAGCTGTTTTTT. Its protein is CASSPWRGTGELFF.

In its sample, this clonotype was seen many times. The chain uses TRBV14 and TRBJ2-3; a weak D match, TRBD1 (6 bases). This CDR3 contains 15 residues. CDR1 SGHDN and CDR2 FVKESK come from the germline V gene. The V end lost 4 bases, the J end lost 6 bases, and 17 bases lay between the germline ends. CDR3 in amino acids: CASSPQGRLVDTQYF. The CDR3 DNA reads as TGTGCCAGCAGCCCACAGGGTCGCCTTGTGGATACGCAGTATTTT.

This clonotype was counted at least ten times. The chain carries TRBV30 and TRBJ2-7; no firm D call. Deletions cut 2 bases from V and 6 bases from J, with 11 bases between. The CDR3 has 12 residues. The V gene's germline CDR1 is GTSNPN and CDR2 SVGIG (reference sequence). CDR3 bases: TGTGCCTGGAGTCAGTCCGTCGGCGAGCAGTACGTC. Protein product: CAWSQSVGEQYV.

This clonotype occurred many times. V and J are TRBV5-4 and TRBJ1-2, with D uncertain. This CDR3 region has 15 residues. Trimming took 3 bases from V and 6 from J, leaving 18 bases between them. Germline CDR1 is SGHNT and CDR2 is YYREEE (reference sequence). CDR3 DNA sequence: TGTGCCAGCAGCTCTGATAACGTGCGGCGGGATGGCTACACCTTC. Protein: CASSSDNVRRDGYTF.

In this sample, this clonotype turned up many times. The chain carries TRBV9 and TRBJ1-1, with D uncertain. Trimming cost V 4 bases and J 4 bases, with 14 bases left between them. There are 14 residues in the CDR3. Germline assignment: CDR1 SGDLS and CDR2 YYNGEE. CDR3 residues: CASSLTQGSTEAFF. In DNA form, the CDR3 reads TGTGCCAGCAGCCTTACCCAAGGTTCCACTGAAGCTTTCTTT. Looking up the rest from reference TRBV9 and TRBJ1-1 gives the full variable domain: DSGVTQTPKHLITATGQRVTLRCSPRSGDLSVYWYQQSLDQGLQFLIQYYNGEERAKGNILERFSAQQFPDLHSELNLSSLELGDSALYFCASSLTQGSTEAFFGQGTRLTVV.

This clonotype was recorded at least ten times. The rearrangement links TRBV18 to TRBJ2-5, with no clear D. The V end was cut by 2 bases, the J end by 4 bases, with 14 bases between. The CDR3 covers 15 residues. The V gene's germline CDR1 is KGHSH and CDR2 LQKENI. For the CDR3, the DNA is TGTGCCAGCTCACCATTGTCCGGCGAACTAGAGACCCAGTACTTC. Protein: CASSPLSGELETQYF. Variable domain in full (rest from reference TRBV18 and TRBJ2-5): NAGVMQNPRHLVRRRGQEARLRCSPMKGHSHVYWYRQLPEEGLKFMVYLQKENIIDESGMPKERFSAEFPKEGPSILRIQQVVRGDSAAYFCASSPLSGELETQYFGPGTRLLVL.

This clonotype has a count of ten or more. This chain links TRBV2 with TRBJ2-1, with a tentative D call TRBD1 (6 bases). The V gene's germline CDR1 is SNHLY and CDR2 FYNNEI. CDR3 length equals 13 residues. The germline V and J ends were trimmed by 11 bases and 7 bases, with 18 bases remaining between them. The DNA of the CDR3 is TGTGCCGACACAGGGATGTTGGGGAATGAGCAGTTCTTC. It yields the protein CADTGMLGNEQFF.

This clonotype was observed at least ten times. V gene TRBV20-1 combines with J gene TRBJ1-1, with unresolved D. The CDR3 consists of 15 residues. The germline V gene has CDR1 DFQATT and CDR2 SNEGSKA (reference sequence). Trimming removed 2 bases from V and 1 base from J, with 14 bases in between. The CDR3 region has the DNA TGCAGTGCTAGACCGTCGGAAATACGGAACACTGAAGCTTTCTTT. Translation gives CSARPSEIRNTEAFF.

This clonotype was counted at least ten times. This rearrangement joins TRBV6-4 to TRBJ2-7, with 9 nucleotides matching TRBD2. CDR1 and CDR2 (germline): MRHNA, SNTAGT. CDR3 length: 16 amino acids. V lost 6 bases, J lost 2 bases, and 11 bases stayed unmatched. The CDR3 nucleotides are TGTGCCAGCAGGACCCCGGCTAGCGGGGAACCCTACGAGCAGTACGTC. This gives the protein CASRTPASGEPYEQYV.

V is TRBV19 and J is TRBJ2-3; either TRBD1 or TRBD2 may fit D (5 bases each). The V gene's germline CDR1 is LNHDA and CDR2 SQIVND (reference sequence). V lost 2 bases to trimming and J lost 5 bases, with 14 bases between them. There are 15 residues in the CDR3. The CDR3 coding sequence is TGTGCCAGTAGTATACTAGCTAACCAGGGAGATACGCAGTATTTT. This gives the protein CASSILANQGDTQYF.

In this sample, this clonotype turned up many times. The CDR3 DNA reads as TGTGCCAGCAGCTTAAAGGGACTAGCCGATGAGCAGTTCTTC. It is translated as CASSLKGLADEQFF. This chain links TRBV7-6 with TRBJ2-1, with 9 bases fitting TRBD2. The CDR3 contains 14 residues. Trimming removed 2 bases from V and 8 bases from J; junction bases left unmatched: 4. In germline, CDR1 is SGHVS, CDR2 FNYEAQ. Drawing the rest from reference TRBV7-6 and TRBJ2-1, the complete variable domain is GAGVSQSPRYKVTKRGQDVALRCDPISGHVSLYWYRQALGQGPEFLTYFNYEAQQDKSGLPNDRFSAERPEGSISTLTIQRTEQRDSAMYRCASSLKGLADEQFFGPGTRLTVL.

This clonotype was counted many times. The chain is built from TRBV12-3 or TRBV12-4 and TRBJ1-5; D gene ambiguous. The CDR3 is made up of 15 amino acids. V lost 3 bases, J lost 8 bases, and 17 bases lay in between. CDR3 loop: CASSLGKAANEPQHF. CDR3 DNA: TGTGCCAGCAGTTTGGGTAAGGCGGCCAACGAGCCCCAGCATTTT.

This clonotype was found many times. The gene calls are TRBV10-3 and TRBJ1-1; D not certain. Germline CDR1 is ENHRY and CDR2 is SYGVKD. V lost 2 bases to trimming and J lost 6 bases, with 4 bases between them. This CDR3 is 11 amino acids long. The CDR3 here is CAISEGSEAFF. CDR3 sequence (DNA): TGTGCCATCAGTGAGGGGTCTGAAGCTTTCTTT.

The chain recombines TRBV19 with TRBJ2-3; 7 positions match TRBD2. Unmatched junction bases numbered 12, after V lost 7 bases and J lost 2 bases. Germline CDR1 is LNHDA and CDR2 is SQIVND (reference sequence). The CDR3 length is 16 residues. CDR3 amino acids: CASKPVRAGITDTQYF. CDR3 DNA: TGTGCCAGTAAACCCGTTAGAGCGGGGATCACAGATACGCAGTATTTT.

This clonotype was recorded many times. V gene TRBV28 combines with J gene TRBJ1-1, with no clear D. The CDR3 contains 11 residues. V lost 3 bases, J lost 3 bases, and 2 bases lay in between. Germline V CDR1 and CDR2: MDHEN, SYDVKM. In DNA form, the CDR3 reads TGTGCCAGCAGTTTGGACACTGAAGCTTTCTTT. It codes for CASSLDTEAFF.

V and J are TRBV5-1 and TRBJ2-3, with 15 bases aligning to TRBD2. J lost 3 bases, V lost 4 bases, and 12 bases had no gene match. The CDR3 is 19 amino acids. Germline V gives CDR1 SGHRS, CDR2 YFSETQ. For the CDR3, the DNA is TGCGCCAGCAGCAAGGGACTAGCGGGAGGCGCCCTGGATACAGATACGCAGTATTTT. Translating it yields CASSKGLAGGALDTDTQYF.

About this clonotype: A read error likely explains this, since a far larger clone differs by one base. In DNA form, the CDR3 reads TGTGCCAGCAGACCACGACTATATAGTAACAATGATCAGTTCTTC. Amino acids: CASRPRLYSNNDQFF. J is TRBJ2-5 and V is TRBV6-1; a weak D match, TRBD2 (5 bases). The J call may be mistaken, given a closer DNA end match to TRBJ2-1. Per the germline V gene, CDR1 is MNHNS and CDR2 is SASEGT. The CDR3 has 15 residues.